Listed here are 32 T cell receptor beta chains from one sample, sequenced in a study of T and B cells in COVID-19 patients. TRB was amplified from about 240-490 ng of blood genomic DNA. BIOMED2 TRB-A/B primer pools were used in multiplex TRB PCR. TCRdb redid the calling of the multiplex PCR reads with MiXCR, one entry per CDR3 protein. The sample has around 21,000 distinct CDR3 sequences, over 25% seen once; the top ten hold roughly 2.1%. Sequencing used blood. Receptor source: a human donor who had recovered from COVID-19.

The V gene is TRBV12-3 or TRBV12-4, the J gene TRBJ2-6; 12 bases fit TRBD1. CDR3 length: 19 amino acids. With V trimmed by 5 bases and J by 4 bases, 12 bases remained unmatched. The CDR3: CASSTVTGQGAAGANVLTF. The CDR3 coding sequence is TGTGCCAGCAGTACAGTGACGGGACAGGGGGCTGCAGGGGCCAACGTCCTGACTTTC.

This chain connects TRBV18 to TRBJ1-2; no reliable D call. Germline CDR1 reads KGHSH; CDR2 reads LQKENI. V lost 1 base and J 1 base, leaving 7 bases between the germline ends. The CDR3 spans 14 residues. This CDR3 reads CASSPHDNNYGYTF. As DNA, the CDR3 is TGTGCCAGCTCACCACATGACAATAACTATGGCTACACCTTC.

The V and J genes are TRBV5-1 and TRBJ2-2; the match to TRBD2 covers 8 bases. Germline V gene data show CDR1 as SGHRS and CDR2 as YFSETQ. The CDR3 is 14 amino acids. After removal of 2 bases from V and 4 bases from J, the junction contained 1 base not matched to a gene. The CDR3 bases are TGCGCCAGCAGCTTCGGACTAGCCACCGGGGAGCTGTTTTTT. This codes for CASSFGLATGELFF.

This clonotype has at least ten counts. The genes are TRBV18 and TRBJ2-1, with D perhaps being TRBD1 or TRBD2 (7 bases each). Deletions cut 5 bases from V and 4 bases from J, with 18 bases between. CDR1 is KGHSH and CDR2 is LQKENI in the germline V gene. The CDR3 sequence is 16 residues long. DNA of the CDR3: TGTGCCAGCTCATCCACCGGGACAGCGGGATACAATGAGCAGTTCTTC. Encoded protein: CASSSTGTAGYNEQFF.

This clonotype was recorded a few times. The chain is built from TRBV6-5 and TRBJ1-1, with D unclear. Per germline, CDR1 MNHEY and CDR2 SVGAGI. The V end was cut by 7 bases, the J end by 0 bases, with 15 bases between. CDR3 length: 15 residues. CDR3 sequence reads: CASTPAGRMNTEAFF. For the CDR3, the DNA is TGTGCCAGCACCCCGGCAGGCAGAATGAACACTGAAGCTTTCTTT.

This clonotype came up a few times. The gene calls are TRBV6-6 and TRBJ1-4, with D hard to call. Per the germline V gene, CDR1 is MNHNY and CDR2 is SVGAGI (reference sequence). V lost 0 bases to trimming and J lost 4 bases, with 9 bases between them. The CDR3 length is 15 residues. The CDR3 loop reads CASSYSTGLNEKLFF. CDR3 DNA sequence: TGTGCCAGCAGTTACTCGACGGGTCTTAATGAAAAACTGTTTTTT.

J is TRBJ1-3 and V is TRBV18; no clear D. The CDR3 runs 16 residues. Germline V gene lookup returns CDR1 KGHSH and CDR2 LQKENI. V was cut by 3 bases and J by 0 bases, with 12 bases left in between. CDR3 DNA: TGTGCCAGCTCACCCGCGCCCCCGAGCTCTGGAAACACCATATATTTT. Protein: CASSPAPPSSGNTIYF. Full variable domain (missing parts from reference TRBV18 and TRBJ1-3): NAGVMQNPRHLVRRRGQEARLRCSPMKGHSHVYWYRQLPEEGLKFMVYLQKENIIDESGMPKERFSAEFPKEGPSILRIQQVVRGDSAAYFCASSPAPPSSGNTIYFGEGSWLTVV.

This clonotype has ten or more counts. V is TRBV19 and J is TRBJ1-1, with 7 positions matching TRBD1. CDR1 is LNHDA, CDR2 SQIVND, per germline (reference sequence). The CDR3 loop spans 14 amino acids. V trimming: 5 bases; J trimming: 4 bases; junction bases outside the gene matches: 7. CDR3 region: CASSLTGLLTEAFF. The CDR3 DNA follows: TGTGCCAGTAGTTTGACAGGGCTTCTCACTGAAGCTTTCTTT.

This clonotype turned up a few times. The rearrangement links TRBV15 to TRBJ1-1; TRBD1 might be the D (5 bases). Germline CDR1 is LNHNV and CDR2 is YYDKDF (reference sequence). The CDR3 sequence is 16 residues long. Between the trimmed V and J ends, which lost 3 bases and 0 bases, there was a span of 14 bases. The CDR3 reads CATSRTWGSVNTEAFF. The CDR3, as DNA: TGTGCCACCAGCAGGACCTGGGGGTCGGTGAACACTGAAGCTTTCTTT.

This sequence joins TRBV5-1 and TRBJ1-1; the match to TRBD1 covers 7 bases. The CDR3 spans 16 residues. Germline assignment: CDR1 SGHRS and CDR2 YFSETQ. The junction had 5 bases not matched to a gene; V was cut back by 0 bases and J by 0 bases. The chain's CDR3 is CASSLGQGSLNTEAFF. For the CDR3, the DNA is TGCGCCAGCAGCTTGGGACAGGGATCATTGAACACTGAAGCTTTCTTT. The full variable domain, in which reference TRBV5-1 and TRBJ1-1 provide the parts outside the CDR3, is KAGVTQTPRYLIKTRGQQVTLSCSPISGHRSVSWYQQTPGQGLQFLFEYFSETQRNKGNFPGRFSGRQFSNSRSEMNVSTLELGDSALYLCASSLGQGSLNTEAFFGQGTRLTVV.

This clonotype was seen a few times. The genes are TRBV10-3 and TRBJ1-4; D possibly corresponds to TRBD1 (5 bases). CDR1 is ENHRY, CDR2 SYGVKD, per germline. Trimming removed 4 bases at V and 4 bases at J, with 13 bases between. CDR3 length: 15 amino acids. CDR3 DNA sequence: TGTGCCATCAGTGGGGGACGGGGTGATAATGAAAAACTGTTTTTT. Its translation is CAISGGRGDNEKLFF.

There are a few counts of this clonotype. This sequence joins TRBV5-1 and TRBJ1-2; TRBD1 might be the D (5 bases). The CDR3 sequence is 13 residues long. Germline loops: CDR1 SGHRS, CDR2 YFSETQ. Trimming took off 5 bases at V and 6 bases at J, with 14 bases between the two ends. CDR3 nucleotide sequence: TGCGCCAGCAGGATAGGGCAGGGTGATGGCTACACCTTC. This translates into CASRIGQGDGYTF.

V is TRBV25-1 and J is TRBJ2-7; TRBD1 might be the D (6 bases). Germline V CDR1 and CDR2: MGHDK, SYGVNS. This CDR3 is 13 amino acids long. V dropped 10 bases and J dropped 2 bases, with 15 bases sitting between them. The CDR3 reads CATTGSAAYEQYF. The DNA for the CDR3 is TGTGCCACCACAGGGTCAGCGGCCTACGAGCAGTACTTC.

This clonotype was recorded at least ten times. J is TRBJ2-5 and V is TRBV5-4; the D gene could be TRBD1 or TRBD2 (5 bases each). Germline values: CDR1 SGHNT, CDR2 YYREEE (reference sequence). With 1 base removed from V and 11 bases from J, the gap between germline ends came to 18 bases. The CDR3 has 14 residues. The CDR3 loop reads CASSLWGSGPLQYF. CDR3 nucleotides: TGTGCCAGCAGCTTGTGGGGGTCGGGTCCGTTACAGTACTTC.

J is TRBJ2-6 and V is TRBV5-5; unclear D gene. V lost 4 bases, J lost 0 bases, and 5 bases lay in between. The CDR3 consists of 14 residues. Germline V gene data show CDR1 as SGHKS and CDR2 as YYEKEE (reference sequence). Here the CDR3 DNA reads TGTGCCAGCAGCCCCGTCTCTGGGGCCAACGTCCTGACTTTC. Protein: CASSPVSGANVLTF.

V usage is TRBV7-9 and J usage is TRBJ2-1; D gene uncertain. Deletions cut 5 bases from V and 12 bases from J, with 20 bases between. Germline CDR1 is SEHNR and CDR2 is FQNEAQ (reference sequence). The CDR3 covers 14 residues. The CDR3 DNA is TGTGCCAGCAGCCCGTCTGGGCGTTCATCAGGGCAGTTCTTC. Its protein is CASSPSGRSSGQFF.

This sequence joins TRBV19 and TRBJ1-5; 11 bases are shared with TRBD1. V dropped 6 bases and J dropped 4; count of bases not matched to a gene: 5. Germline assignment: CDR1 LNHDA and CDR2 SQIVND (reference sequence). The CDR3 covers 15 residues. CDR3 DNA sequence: TGTGCCAGTAGCAGCGGGACAGGGGGAAATCAGCCCCAGCATTTT. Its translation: CASSSGTGGNQPQHF.

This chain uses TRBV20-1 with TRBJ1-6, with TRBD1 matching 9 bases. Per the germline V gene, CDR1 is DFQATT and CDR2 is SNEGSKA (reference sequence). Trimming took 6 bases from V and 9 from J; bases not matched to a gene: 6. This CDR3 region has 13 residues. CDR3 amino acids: CSATGTGISPLHF. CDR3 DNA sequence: TGCAGTGCCACCGGGACAGGGATTTCACCCCTCCACTTT.

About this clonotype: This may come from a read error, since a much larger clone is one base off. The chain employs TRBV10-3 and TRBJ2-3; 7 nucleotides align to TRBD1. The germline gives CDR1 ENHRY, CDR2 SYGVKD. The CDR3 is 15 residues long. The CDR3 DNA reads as TGTGTCATCAGTGAGACTGGGACAGAACAAGATACGCAGTATTTT. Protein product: CVISETGTEQDTQYF.

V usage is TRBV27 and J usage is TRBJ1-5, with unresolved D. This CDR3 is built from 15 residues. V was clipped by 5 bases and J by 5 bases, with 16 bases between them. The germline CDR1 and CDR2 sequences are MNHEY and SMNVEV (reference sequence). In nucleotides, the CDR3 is TGTGCCAGCAGTCCCTACCGGGGAAGGGATCAGCCCCAGCATTTT. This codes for CASSPYRGRDQPQHF.

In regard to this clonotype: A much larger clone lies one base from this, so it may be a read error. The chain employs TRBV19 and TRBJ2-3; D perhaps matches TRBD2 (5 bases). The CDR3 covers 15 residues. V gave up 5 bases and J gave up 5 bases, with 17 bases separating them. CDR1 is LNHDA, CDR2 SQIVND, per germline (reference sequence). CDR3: CASSFGSGPLDTQYF. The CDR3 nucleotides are TGTGCCAGTAGTTTTGGGAGCGGCCCCTTAGATACGCAGTATTTT.

The CDR3 DNA sequence: TGCGCCAGCAGCGTGACAGGGGGTAGCTACGAGCAGTACTTC. Translated: CASSVTGGSYEQYF. The V and J genes are TRBV5-1 and TRBJ2-7; 9 bases line up with TRBD1. The CDR3 is 14 residues long. Germline V CDR1 and CDR2: SGHRS, YFSETQ. After removal of 4 bases from V and 3 bases from J, the junction contained 5 bases not matched to a gene.

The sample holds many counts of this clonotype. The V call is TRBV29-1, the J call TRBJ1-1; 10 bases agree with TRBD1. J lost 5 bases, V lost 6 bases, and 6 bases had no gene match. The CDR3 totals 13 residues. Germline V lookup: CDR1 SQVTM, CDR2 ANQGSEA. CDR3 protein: CSVGTGVGTEAFF. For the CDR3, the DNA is TGCAGCGTAGGGACAGGGGTGGGAACTGAAGCTTTCTTT.

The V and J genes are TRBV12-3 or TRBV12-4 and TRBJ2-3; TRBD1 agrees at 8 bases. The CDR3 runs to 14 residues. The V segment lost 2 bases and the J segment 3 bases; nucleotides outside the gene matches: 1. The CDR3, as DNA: TGTGCCAGCAGTTTAACAGGGGGGACAGATACGCAGTATTTT. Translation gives CASSLTGGTDTQYF.

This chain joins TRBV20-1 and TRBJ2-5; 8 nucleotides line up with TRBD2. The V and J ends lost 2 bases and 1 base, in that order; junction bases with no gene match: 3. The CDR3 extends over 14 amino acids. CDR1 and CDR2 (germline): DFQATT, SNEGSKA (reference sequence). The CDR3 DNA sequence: TGCAGTGCTAGATCCGCGGGGGGCCAAGAGACCCAGTACTTC. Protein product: CSARSAGGQETQYF.

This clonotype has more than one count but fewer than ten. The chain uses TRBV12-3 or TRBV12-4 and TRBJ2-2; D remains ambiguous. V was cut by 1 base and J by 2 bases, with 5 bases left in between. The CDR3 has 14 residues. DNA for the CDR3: TGTGCCAGCAGTTTAGGACTTAACACCGGGGAGCTGTTTTTT. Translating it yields CASSLGLNTGELFF.

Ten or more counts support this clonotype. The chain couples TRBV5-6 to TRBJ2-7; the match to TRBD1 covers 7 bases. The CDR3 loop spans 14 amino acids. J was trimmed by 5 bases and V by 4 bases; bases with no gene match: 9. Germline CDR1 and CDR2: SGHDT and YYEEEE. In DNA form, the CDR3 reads TGTGCCAGCAGCACGGGACAGAGTTGGGACGAGCAGTACTTC. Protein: CASSTGQSWDEQYF.

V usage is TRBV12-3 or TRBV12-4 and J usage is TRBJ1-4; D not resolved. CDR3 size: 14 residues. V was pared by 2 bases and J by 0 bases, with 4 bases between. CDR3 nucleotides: TGTGCCAGCAGTTTACAGACAACTAATGAAAAACTGTTTTTT. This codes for CASSLQTTNEKLFF.

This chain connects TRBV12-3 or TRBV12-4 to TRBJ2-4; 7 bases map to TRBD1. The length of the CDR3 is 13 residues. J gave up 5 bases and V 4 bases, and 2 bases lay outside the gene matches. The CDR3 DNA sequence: TGTGCCAGCAGTTGGGACAGCGAAAACATTCAGTACTTC. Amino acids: CASSWDSENIQYF.

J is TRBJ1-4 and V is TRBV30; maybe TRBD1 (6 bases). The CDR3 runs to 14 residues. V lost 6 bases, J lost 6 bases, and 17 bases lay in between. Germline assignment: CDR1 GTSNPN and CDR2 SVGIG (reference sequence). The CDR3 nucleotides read TGTGCCTGTCTAGACAGGCCCTCTGATGAAAAACTGTTTTTT. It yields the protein CACLDRPSDEKLFF.

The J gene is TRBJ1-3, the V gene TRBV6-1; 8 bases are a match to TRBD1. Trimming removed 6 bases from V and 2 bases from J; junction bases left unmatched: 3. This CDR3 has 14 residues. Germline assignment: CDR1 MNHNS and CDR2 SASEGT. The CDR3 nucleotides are TGTGCCAGCAGGAACAGGGGGACTGGAAACACCATATATTTT. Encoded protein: CASRNRGTGNTIYF.

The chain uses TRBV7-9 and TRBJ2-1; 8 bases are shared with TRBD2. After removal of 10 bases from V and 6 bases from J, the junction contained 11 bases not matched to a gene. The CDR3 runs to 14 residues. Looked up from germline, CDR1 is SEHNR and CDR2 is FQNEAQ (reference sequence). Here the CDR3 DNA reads TGTGCCATCCCTCGCTCCGGGGGGGGCAATGAGCAGTTCTTC. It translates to CAIPRSGGGNEQFF.